This entry concerns a single TCR beta chain. The sample belongs to a study of blood T cell repertoires in COVID-19. For the study at large: Acute-phase and convalescent COVID-19 samples originated in the United States, Italy and Spain. From T cells, B-cell-depleted T cells, or PBMCs came the material, which was cDNA or gDNA.

Original analysis: Amplified reference gene primers provided the basis for estimating nucleated cell counts. Using immunoSEQ multiplex PCR, the repertoire was profiled, and TCRdb retains in-frame clones only, with some absent. V, J and clone size are taken as reported in that table, and D and trimming were inferred from the DNA itself. The data contain some 74,000 clones, 70% to 90% of them singletons. The CDR3 sequence is 19 residues long. V was shortened by 3 bases and J by 3 bases, with 21 bases between the two germline ends. The sequencing input was peripheral blood. The TCR was taken from a man in his forties or fifties with acute or convalescent COVID-19. This chain links TRBV23-1 with TRBJ1-6; TRBD1 might be the D (6 bases). TRBV23-1 is an open reading frame, and its role is uncertain. The CDR3 loop is CASSHLNRALLVYNSPLHF. CDR3 DNA sequence: TGCGCCAGCAGTCATCTCAACAGGGCCCTTCTTGTCTATAATTCACCCCTCCACTTT.